Listed here are 27 T cell receptor beta chains from one sample, sequenced in a study of blood T cell repertoires in COVID-19. Clones were read by immunoSEQ multiplex PCR, and TCRdb kept only the in-frame ones, dropping some. The sample lists 250,000 to 350,000 clones; roughly 80% were seen once. Sequences were obtained from peripheral blood. Every receptor here comes from a person aged 65-85 years with COVID-19, enrolled during active disease.

The rearrangement uses TRBV5-1 and TRBJ1-4; TRBD1 matches at 7 bases. Losses at the gene ends were 1 base for V and 8 bases for J; bases not matched to a gene: 5. The CDR3 totals 14 residues. Germline V gene data show CDR1 as SGHRS and CDR2 as YFSETQ. The CDR3 DNA follows: TGCGCCAGCAGCTTGCGGGACAGAGGAGAAAAACTGTTTTTT. Encoded protein: CASSLRDRGEKLFF.

The chain is built from TRBV20-1 and TRBJ1-2; D uncertain. V was shortened by 3 bases and J by 9 bases, with 20 bases between the two germline ends. The CDR3 has 14 residues. The germline V gene encodes CDR1 DFQATT and CDR2 SNEGSKA (reference sequence). The CDR3 reads CSASRGRAEVSYTF. CDR3 DNA: TGCAGTGCTAGTCGGGGTAGGGCCGAGGTAAGCTACACCTTC.

The gene calls are TRBV4-3 and TRBJ1-2, with 7 bases lining up with TRBD1. Germline V gives CDR1 LGHNA, CDR2 YSLEER. The CDR3 spans 17 residues. The junction had 12 bases not matched to a gene; V was cut back by 0 bases and J by 5 bases. The chain's CDR3 is CASSQEGQLEDSYGYTF. DNA for the CDR3: TGCGCCAGCAGCCAAGAGGGACAGCTGGAAGACTCGTATGGCTACACCTTC.

The chain has TRBV6-5 and TRBJ2-7, with TRBD2 identical over 7 bases. Germline V CDR1 and CDR2: MNHEY, SVGAGI. J was trimmed by 4 bases and V by 11 bases; bases with no gene match: 11. The CDR3 is 13 residues long. The CDR3: CAAVRLADYEQYF. The CDR3 nucleotides read TGTGCCGCTGTCCGGCTAGCGGATTACGAGCAGTACTTC.

The chain joins TRBV6-5 to TRBJ1-2, with D unclear. In germline, CDR1 is MNHEY, CDR2 SVGAGI. Trimming removed 7 bases at V and 4 bases at J, with 13 bases between. The CDR3 is 13 amino acids. CDR3 protein: CASILTIGYGYTF. The CDR3 DNA follows: TGTGCCAGCATCTTAACGATCGGCTATGGCTACACCTTC.

The rearrangement joins TRBV7-2 to TRBJ2-7, with TRBD2 matching over 11 bases. Losses at the gene ends were 9 bases for V and 0 bases for J; bases not matched to a gene: 10. CDR3 length: 16 residues. The germline gives CDR1 SGHTA, CDR2 FQGNSA. CDR3 bases: TGTGCCAGTGGATTAGCGGGAGGGCTAAACTCCTACGAGCAGTACTTC. It specifies CASGLAGGLNSYEQYF.

The rearrangement uses TRBV6-5 and TRBJ2-1, with D perhaps TRBD2 (6 bases). The CDR3 is made up of 15 amino acids. Per the germline V gene, CDR1 is MNHEY and CDR2 is SVGAGI. The V and J ends lost 2 bases and 0 bases respectively, with 8 bases between them. The CDR3 loop is CASSYGGTSYNEQFF. In DNA, the CDR3 is TGTGCCAGCAGTTACGGCGGGACCTCCTACAATGAGCAGTTCTTC.

The genes are TRBV7-2 and TRBJ2-3, with 11 bases identical to TRBD2. This CDR3 contains 15 residues. V shed 5 bases and J 7 bases; nucleotides not matched to a gene: 8. CDR1 is SGHTA, CDR2 FQGNSA, per germline. The CDR3 is CASSLLAGAGNTQYF. The CDR3 coding sequence is TGTGCCAGCAGCCTACTAGCGGGAGCGGGGAATACGCAGTATTTT.

This clone has only a few counts. This chain uses TRBV7-2 with TRBJ1-2; D possibly corresponds to TRBD1 (5 bases). CDR1 and CDR2 from the germline V gene are SGHTA and FQGNSA. V gave up 10 bases and J gave up 1 base, with 16 bases separating them. CDR3 length: 14 residues. The CDR3 DNA reads TGTGCCATTCCACAGGTCCCCCTTAACTATGGCTACACCTTC. Its protein is CAIPQVPLNYGYTF.

The chain uses TRBV5-1 and TRBJ2-7; 8 positions match TRBD1. J lost 4 bases, V lost 5 bases, and 2 bases had no gene match. The CDR3 runs 12 residues. From germline, CDR1 is SGHRS and CDR2 YFSETQ. CDR3 nucleotide sequence: TGCGCCAGCAGGCAGGGGGCGTACGAGCAGTACTTC. Its translation is CASRQGAYEQYF.

This chain connects TRBV6-5 to TRBJ1-1, with D unclear. CDR1 is MNHEY and CDR2 is SVGAGI in the germline V gene. The CDR3 contains 14 residues. The V end was cut by 6 bases, the J end by 2 bases, with 13 bases between. This CDR3 is CASSPAHINTEAFF. CDR3 in DNA: TGTGCCAGCAGCCCCGCTCACATTAACACTGAAGCTTTCTTT.

This clone came up once. V and J are TRBV11-2 and TRBJ2-7; 7 positions agree with TRBD1. CDR3 length equals 14 residues. The J segment lost 9 bases and the V segment lost 4 bases, leaving 12 bases of the junction unmatched. Germline V CDR1 and CDR2: SGHAT, FQNNGV. The CDR3 bases are TGTGCCAGCAGCTCGGGACAGCCCAGATCTGGGCAGTACTTC. This encodes CASSSGQPRSGQYF. Based on the CDR3 plus reference TRBV11-2 and TRBJ2-7, the full variable domain is EAGVAQSPRYKIIEKRQSVAFWCNPISGHATLYWYQQILGQGPKLLIQFQNNGVVDDSQLPKDRFSAERLKGVDSTLKIQPAKLEDSAVYLCASSSGQPRSGQYFGPGTRLTVT.

This clone came up once. This sequence joins TRBV6-5 and TRBJ2-7; 8 bases line up with TRBD1. V lost 5 bases and J lost 3; bases outside the gene matches: 9. The CDR3 is 15 residues long. The V gene's germline CDR1 is MNHEY and CDR2 SVGAGI. The CDR3 is CASSPVGTGSYEQYF. CDR3 in DNA: TGTGCCAGCAGTCCGGTCGGGACAGGTAGCTACGAGCAGTACTTC.

This chain joins TRBV28 and TRBJ1-1, with a weak D call TRBD1 (6 bases). Deletions cut 6 bases from V and 1 base from J, with 24 bases between. Germline-derived CDR1 and CDR2 are MDHEN and SYDVKM. The CDR3 covers 18 residues. The CDR3 sequence is CASRTPGQTILRNTEAFF. CDR3 DNA sequence: TGTGCCAGCAGGACGCCGGGACAAACGATTTTACGGAACACTGAAGCTTTCTTT.

This clone was picked up a small number of times. This chain uses TRBV5-1 with TRBJ2-2; 8 nucleotides align to TRBD2. The CDR3 totals 15 residues. Germline V lookup: CDR1 SGHRS, CDR2 YFSETQ. V trimming: 7 bases; J trimming: 5 bases; junction bases outside the gene matches: 10. The CDR3: CASEAGDRTTGELFF. The CDR3 coding sequence is TGCGCCAGCGAAGCGGGGGACCGAACGACCGGGGAGCTGTTTTTT.

The chain recombines TRBV7-3 with TRBJ2-1; the D is unclear. The CDR3 has 14 amino acids. From germline, CDR1 is SGHTA and CDR2 FQGTGA. The V end was cut by 5 bases, the J end by 0 bases, with 8 bases between. CDR3 in amino acids: CASSPHGSYNEQFF. The CDR3 nucleotides are TGTGCCAGCAGCCCTCACGGCTCCTACAATGAGCAGTTCTTC. Full variable domain (missing parts from reference TRBV7-3 and TRBJ2-1): GAGVSQTPSNKVTEKGKYVELRCDPISGHTALYWYRQSLGQGPEFLIYFQGTGAADDSGLPNDRFFAVRPEGSVSTLKIQRTERGDSAVYLCASSPHGSYNEQFFGPGTRLTVL.

The V and J genes are TRBV30 and TRBJ2-7, with 7 bases matching TRBD2. This CDR3 comprises 14 residues. Germline-derived CDR1 and CDR2 are GTSNPN and SVGIG (reference sequence). Unmatched junction bases numbered 8, after V lost 4 bases and J lost 2 bases. The CDR3 DNA reads TGTGCCTGGACTGAGAGCGGGAATCCCTACGAGCAGTACTTC. Protein sequence: CAWTESGNPYEQYF.

This clone came up once. This rearrangement joins TRBV27 to TRBJ2-1; tentatively, D is TRBD2 (5 bases). Trimming cost V 5 bases and J 5 bases, with 28 bases left between them. Germline values: CDR1 MNHEY, CDR2 SMNVEV (reference sequence). The CDR3 totals 19 residues. The CDR3 sequence: CASSGPPPGSSVWDNEQFF. In DNA form, the CDR3 reads TGTGCCAGCAGTGGGCCCCCCCCGGGGTCGTCTGTTTGGGACAATGAGCAGTTCTTC.

The rearrangement joins TRBV12-5 to TRBJ1-2, with D possibly being TRBD1 (6 bases). The V end was cut by 1 base, the J end by 4 bases, with 10 bases between. CDR1 is LGHNT and CDR2 is FRNRAP in the germline V gene. The CDR3 is 14 amino acids. CDR3 protein: CASGLGQAVYGYTF. In DNA form, the CDR3 reads TGTGCTAGTGGTTTGGGACAGGCGGTCTATGGCTACACCTTC.

The CDR3 region is CASSVVGRERLDTQYF. DNA for the CDR3: TGTGCCAGCAGCGTAGTCGGGCGGGAGCGACTAGATACGCAGTATTTT. V gene TRBV9 combines with J gene TRBJ2-3, with TRBD2 matching 7 bases. The CDR3 covers 16 residues. The V gene end was trimmed by 0 bases and the J gene end by 5 bases; junction bases not matched to a gene: 9. CDR1 is SGDLS, CDR2 YYNGEE, per germline.

The CDR3 reads CAIQPTADNSPLHF. CDR3 sequence (DNA): TGTGCCATTCAGCCTACAGCCGATAATTCACCCCTCCACTTT. The chain is built from TRBV28 and TRBJ1-6; D not resolved. The ends were cut back, 10 bases at V and 5 bases at J, with 15 bases in the middle. Germline V CDR1 and CDR2: MDHEN, SYDVKM. This CDR3 is 14 amino acids long.

The chain joins TRBV7-3 to TRBJ1-1; D call uncertain. From germline, CDR1 is SGHTA and CDR2 FQGTGA. The CDR3 consists of 13 residues. The germline V and J ends were trimmed by 9 bases and 0 bases, with 11 bases remaining between them. CDR3 DNA sequence: TGTGCCAGTAGTGCGGCCTTGAACACTGAAGCTTTCTTT. Translating it yields CASSAALNTEAFF.

This chain uses TRBV3-1 (or the pseudogene TRBV3-2) with TRBJ2-5, with TRBD2 matching over 13 bases. The germline gives CDR1 LGHDT, CDR2 YNNKEL (reference sequence). Unmatched junction bases numbered 16, after V lost 4 bases and J lost 5 bases. The CDR3 has 19 amino acids. The CDR3 loop is CASSPRRTSGSLTRETQYF. The CDR3 DNA reads TGTGCCAGCAGCCCTAGACGGACTAGCGGGAGCCTTACCCGGGAGACCCAGTACTTC.

This chain uses TRBV5-1 with TRBJ2-7; TRBD1 agrees at 8 bases. Germline assignment: CDR1 SGHRS and CDR2 YFSETQ. The CDR3 runs to 14 residues. Losses at the gene ends were 4 bases for V and 5 bases for J; bases not matched to a gene: 8. The CDR3 here is CASSADRGRDEQYF. Written as DNA, the CDR3 is TGCGCCAGCAGCGCCGACAGGGGCCGTGACGAGCAGTACTTC.

The V call is TRBV28, the J call TRBJ2-7; 8 bases fit TRBD1. After removal of 6 bases from V and 6 bases from J, the junction contained 22 bases not matched to a gene. Germline V gene data show CDR1 as MDHEN and CDR2 as SYDVKM. The CDR3 is 18 amino acids. The DNA for the CDR3 is TGTGCCAGCAGCCGACAGACAGGGGCGATGACCAGGATTGGCGAGCAGTACTTC. This translates into CASSRQTGAMTRIGEQYF. Drawing the rest from reference TRBV28 and TRBJ2-7, the complete variable domain is DVKVTQSSRYLVKRTGEKVFLECVQDMDHENMFWYRQDPGLGLRLIYFSYDVKMKEKGDIPEGYSVSREKKERFSLILESASTNQTSMYLCASSRQTGAMTRIGEQYFGPGTRLTVT.

As DNA, the CDR3 is TGTGCCAGCAGCCAAGGGGTCCTAATAGCGGGGGGGACCACCGGGGAGCTGTTTTTT. Translation gives CASSQGVLIAGGTTGELFF. The rearrangement uses TRBV3-1 (or the pseudogene TRBV3-2) and TRBJ2-2; TRBD2 matches at 11 bases. Germline values: CDR1 LGHDT, CDR2 YNNKEL (reference sequence). V shed 1 base, J shed 4 bases, and the junction held 11 bases outside the gene matches. The CDR3 spans 19 residues.

This sequence joins TRBV3-1 (or the pseudogene TRBV3-2) and TRBJ1-6, with 8 bases matching TRBD1. V gave up 1 base and J gave up 7 bases; unmatched junction bases: 3. This CDR3 region has 15 residues. Per the germline V gene, CDR1 is LGHDT and CDR2 is YNNKEL (reference sequence). For the CDR3, the DNA is TGTGCCAGCAGCCAAGGAGGACAGGGAAATTCACCCCTCCACTTT. It translates to CASSQGGQGNSPLHF.